Listed below are T cell receptor beta chains from one sample, sequenced in a study of identical twins. TCRdb ran MiXCR on the 5' RACE reads and lists one entry per CDR3 protein. The repertoire holds about 100,000 distinct CDR3 sequences, with about 6.1% as singletons. Specimen: memory T cells sorted from blood. These receptors originate from a woman in her fifties or sixties in good health. CDR3s include the opening cysteine and the closing phenylalanine or tryptophan. The order of the fields is clone size, J gene, CDR3 length, V gene, CDR3 protein. Only part of the rows carry a size: once, few, many, or a class if the clone is expanded.

clone size: many; J gene: TRBJ2-3; CDR3 length: 14; V gene: TRBV10-3; CDR3 protein: CAIKGAFSTDTQYF
clone size: many; J gene: TRBJ2-1; CDR3 length: 16; V gene: TRBV12-3/TRBV12-4; CDR3 protein: CASSFPPKGRRNEQFF
clone size: many; J gene: TRBJ2-7; CDR3 length: 12; V gene: TRBV7-9; CDR3 protein: CASSRPQQKQYF
clone size: many; J gene: TRBJ2-1; CDR3 length: 15; V gene: TRBV5-1; CDR3 protein: CASSEQQSSYNEQFF
clone size: many; J gene: TRBJ2-1; CDR3 length: 15; V gene: TRBV24-1; CDR3 protein: CATRRPPPGRDEQFF
clone size: many; J gene: TRBJ2-1; CDR3 length: 14; V gene: TRBV4-1; CDR3 protein: CASSQEGVARAQFF
clone size: many; J gene: TRBJ2-7; CDR3 length: 14; V gene: TRBV11-2; CDR3 protein: CASIPGPDSYEQYF
clone size: few; J gene: TRBJ1-2; CDR3 length: 15; V gene: TRBV6-1; CDR3 protein: CASSEDRGLFYGYTF
clone size: many; J gene: TRBJ2-1; CDR3 length: 17; V gene: TRBV20-1; CDR3 protein: CSASPLSGTSGNNEQFF
clone size: many; J gene: TRBJ2-7; CDR3 length: 12; V gene: TRBV29-1; CDR3 protein: CSVARGSYEQYF
clone size: NA; J gene: TRBJ2-4; CDR3 length: 15; V gene: TRBV12-3/TRBV12-4; CDR3 protein: CASSRGRGIENIQYF
clone size: many; J gene: TRBJ2-1; CDR3 length: 16; V gene: TRBV29-1; CDR3 protein: CSVEDRMTPSFNEQFF
clone size: NA; J gene: TRBJ1-1; CDR3 length: 13; V gene: TRBV29-1; CDR3 protein: CSVKHGQNTEAFF
clone size: NA; J gene: TRBJ1-1; CDR3 length: 14; V gene: TRBV5-1; CDR3 protein: CASSLGGLGPEAFF